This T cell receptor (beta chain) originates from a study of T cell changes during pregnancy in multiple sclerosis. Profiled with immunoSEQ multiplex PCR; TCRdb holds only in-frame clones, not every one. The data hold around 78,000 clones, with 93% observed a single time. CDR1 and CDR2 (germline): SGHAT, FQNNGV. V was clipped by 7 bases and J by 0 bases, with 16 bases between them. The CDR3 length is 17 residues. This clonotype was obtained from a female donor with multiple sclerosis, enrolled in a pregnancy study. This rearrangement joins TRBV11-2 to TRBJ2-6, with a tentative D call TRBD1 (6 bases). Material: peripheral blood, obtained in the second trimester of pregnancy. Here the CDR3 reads CASNPGHPGSGANVLTF. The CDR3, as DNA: TGTGCCAGCAACCCGGGACACCCAGGCTCTGGGGCCAACGTCCTGACTTTC.